The 27 T cell receptor beta chains below all came from one sample that was sequenced in a study of beta chain features in type 1 diabetes. Study observations and caveats: Researchers report that Type 1 diabetes patients had moderately but significantly shorter TCRB CDR3s across all four CD4+ subsets.

Investigators reverse transcribed all isolated RNA, so they sequenced expressed TCRB transcripts. Here immunoSEQ multiplex PCR was the method, and the copy in TCRdb shows in-frame clones only, minus some. The sample includes 350,000 to 400,000 clones, approximately 12% of them seen just once. No antigen has been assigned to these receptors. The sequenced sample was naive CD4+ T cells from blood. These receptors were collected from a woman aged 18-35 years with type 1 diabetes.

This clone was seen more than once but under ten times. The chain is built from TRBV7-9 and TRBJ2-7; possibly TRBD2 for D (5 bases). V shed 1 base and J shed 7 bases, with 11 bases lying between them. Germline V gene lookup returns CDR1 SEHNR and CDR2 FQNEAQ (reference sequence). This CDR3 is 13 amino acids long. Here the CDR3 DNA reads TGTGCCAGCAGCTTAGGGGCCGGGAATGAGCAGTACTTC. This gives the protein CASSLGAGNEQYF.

This clone was detected only a few times. This chain connects TRBV5-1 to TRBJ2-5; 9 nucleotides match TRBD1. The CDR3 is 13 residues long. The trim removed 4 bases at V and 9 bases at J, leaving 7 bases unmatched. Per the germline V gene, CDR1 is SGHRS and CDR2 is YFSETQ. The CDR3 protein is CASSLGQGGAQYF. In DNA, the CDR3 is TGCGCCAGCAGCCTGGGACAGGGTGGCGCCCAGTACTTC.

The table lists this clone with a few counts. The chain uses TRBV28 and TRBJ2-1; perhaps TRBD1 as D (6 bases). The CDR3 loop spans 14 amino acids. Germline CDR1 reads MDHEN; CDR2 reads SYDVKM. The CDR3 DNA reads as TGTGCTGTACAGGACAGATGGGCACGGGATGAGCAGTTCTTC. This translates into CAVQDRWARDEQFF.

This chain connects TRBV25-1 to TRBJ1-4, with 7 bases fitting TRBD1. Germline values: CDR1 MGHDK, CDR2 SYGVNS. Germline trimming cut 4 bases from V and 7 bases from J; bases unmatched to any gene: 6. The CDR3 totals 14 residues. For the CDR3, the DNA is TGTGCCAGCAGTGGACAGGGAAGGGGTGAAAAACTGTTTTTT. This translates into CASSGQGRGEKLFF.

The chain has TRBV10-3 and TRBJ2-7, with a tentative D call TRBD2 (5 bases). V lost 3 bases to trimming and J lost 0 bases, with 12 bases between them. Germline V gene sequence: CDR1 ENHRY, CDR2 SYGVKD. The length of the CDR3 is 15 residues. The CDR3 is CAISEGSGYSYEQYF. CDR3 nucleotides: TGTGCCATCAGTGAAGGTTCGGGATACTCCTACGAGCAGTACTTC.

This clone has a handful of counts. The V gene is TRBV13, the J gene TRBJ2-7, with 8 nucleotides matching TRBD1. The CDR3 is 17 amino acids. After removal of 1 base from V and 5 bases from J, the junction contained 13 bases not matched to a gene. Germline CDR1 and CDR2: PRHDT and FYEKMQ (reference sequence). The CDR3 nucleotides read TGTGCCAGCAGCTTAGAACCCACGGGGACAGGTCACCACGAGCAGTACTTC. Its protein product is CASSLEPTGTGHHEQYF.

There are a few counts of this clone. The chain recombines TRBV30 with TRBJ1-6; D is unresolved. The CDR3 length is 13 residues. Trimming shortened V by 1 base and J by 7 bases, and 8 bases separated the two germline ends. Germline CDR1 is GTSNPN and CDR2 is SVGIG (reference sequence). The DNA of the CDR3 is TGTGCCTGGAGTGGTACGGGGAATTCACCCCTCCACTTT. Translation: CAWSGTGNSPLHF.

The V gene is TRBV11-3, the J gene TRBJ1-2, with TRBD1 matching over 9 bases. V trimming: 5 bases; J trimming: 3 bases; junction bases outside the gene matches: 13. This CDR3 comprises 17 residues. Germline V gene sequence: CDR1 SGHNT, CDR2 YENEEA. The CDR3 sequence: CASSRGRGRDRDYGYTF. As DNA, the CDR3 is TGTGCCAGCAGCAGAGGTCGGGGTCGGGACAGGGACTATGGCTACACCTTC.

In this sample, this clone turned up a few times. V and J are TRBV18 and TRBJ1-5; D remains unclear. V was cut by 3 bases and J by 0 bases, with 9 bases left in between. CDR3 length: 15 amino acids. The V gene's germline CDR1 is KGHSH and CDR2 LQKENI. The DNA of the CDR3 is TGTGCCAGCTCACCCATGGGCAATAGCAATCAGCCCCAGCATTTT. Protein: CASSPMGNSNQPQHF.

The gene calls are TRBV4-3 and TRBJ2-7; 10 bases agree with TRBD2. The ends lost 4 bases at V and 6 bases at J; junction bases unmatched: 9. The CDR3 is made up of 15 amino acids. CDR1 and CDR2 (germline): LGHNA, YSLEER. The CDR3 region has the DNA TGCGCCAGCAGCCGCCTGGGTAGCGGGAGGAGCGAGCAGTACTTC. Its translation is CASSRLGSGRSEQYF.

The chain links TRBV6-6 to TRBJ2-6; TRBD2 matches 7 bases. Germline CDR1 is MNHNY and CDR2 is SVGAGI (reference sequence). V dropped 0 bases and J dropped 4; count of bases not matched to a gene: 3. The CDR3 contains 16 residues. The CDR3 nucleotides read TGTGCCAGCAGTTACTCGGGAGGGGCCGGGGCCAACGTCCTGACTTTC. It translates to CASSYSGGAGANVLTF.

A word on this clone: Its ends do not fully match the called genes, so a read error is possible. The CDR3 sequence: CASSYSIASGGSPHF. CDR3 nucleotides: TGTGCCAGCAGTTACTCGATCGCTAGCGGGGGGTCTCCGCACTTC. V gene TRBV6-5 combines with J gene TRBJ2-5, with TRBD2 matching 11 bases. Germline V gene sequence: CDR1 MNHEY, CDR2 SVGAGI. This CDR3 comprises 15 residues.

V usage is TRBV4-2 and J usage is TRBJ2-1, with 7 bases fitting TRBD2. CDR1 LGHNA and CDR2 YNFKEQ come from the germline V gene. The V gene end was trimmed by 0 bases and the J gene end by 8 bases; junction bases not matched to a gene: 10. This CDR3 region has 16 residues. This CDR3 is CASSQDTWRESDEQFF. The CDR3 coding sequence is TGTGCCAGCAGCCAAGATACGTGGCGGGAGTCGGATGAGCAGTTCTTC.

This clone was counted only a few times. The chain combines TRBV6-6 with TRBJ2-7; TRBD2 matches at 8 bases. With V trimmed by 8 bases and J by 2 bases, 14 bases remained unmatched. The CDR3 is 16 residues long. The germline V gene encodes CDR1 MNHNY and CDR2 SVGAGI (reference sequence). CDR3 coding DNA: TGTGCCAGCGGACCGGGAGGGACTGATGGGGCCTACGAGCAGTACTTC. Protein sequence: CASGPGGTDGAYEQYF.

Only a few counts were recorded for this clone. The chain employs TRBV5-1 and TRBJ2-2; D call uncertain. CDR3 length equals 15 residues. The V gene lost 3 bases and the J gene lost 0 bases, with 9 bases spanning the gap. Germline assignment: CDR1 SGHRS and CDR2 YFSETQ. Here the CDR3 reads CASSSRQTNTGELFF. As DNA, the CDR3 is TGCGCCAGCAGCTCCAGGCAGACGAACACCGGGGAGCTGTTTTTT.

The V gene is TRBV2, the J gene TRBJ2-4; 12 nucleotides line up with TRBD2. The CDR3 is made up of 18 amino acids. The germline V gene encodes CDR1 SNHLY and CDR2 FYNNEI. The V and J ends lost 7 bases and 0 bases, in that order; junction bases with no gene match: 10. CDR3: CASTPTSGRFLAKNIQYF. CDR3 sequence (DNA): TGTGCCAGCACCCCGACTAGCGGGAGATTTCTAGCCAAAAACATTCAGTACTTC. Based on the CDR3 plus reference TRBV2 and TRBJ2-4, the full variable domain is EPEVTQTPSHQVTQMGQEVILRCVPISNHLYFYWYRQILGQKVEFLVSFYNNEISEKSEIFDDQFSVERPDGSNFTLKIRSTKLEDSAMYFCASTPTSGRFLAKNIQYFGAGTRLSVL.

This clone was seen more than once but under ten times. One end of the junction varies from germline; a read error may be responsible. The chain uses TRBV5-4 and TRBJ1-2, with a possible D match to TRBD1 (5 bases). In germline, CDR1 is SGHNT, CDR2 YYREEE (reference sequence). The CDR3 contains 13 residues. Here the CDR3 reads CASSRFQGDGYTF. CDR3 nucleotides: TGCGCCAGCAGCCGGTTCCAGGGCGATGGCTACACCTTC.

The chain employs TRBV27 and TRBJ2-3; a possible D gene is TRBD1 (5 bases). The CDR3 covers 15 residues. The germline V gene has CDR1 MNHEY and CDR2 SMNVEV (reference sequence). Trimming removed 5 bases from V and 1 base from J, with 13 bases in between. The CDR3 sequence is CASSPRGWGTDTQYF. The CDR3 DNA is TGTGCCAGCAGTCCAAGGGGTTGGGGCACAGATACGCAGTATTTT.

This clone was seen a handful of times. This sequence joins TRBV11-2 and TRBJ2-1, with 13 bases identical to TRBD2. V gave up 3 bases and J gave up 0 bases; unmatched junction bases: 8. This CDR3 contains 19 residues. CDR1 is SGHAT and CDR2 is FQNNGV in the germline V gene. The DNA of the CDR3 is TGTGCCAGCAGCTTCCAAGGGACTAGCGGGGTGGGCTCCTACAATGAGCAGTTCTTC. Translated, it gives CASSFQGTSGVGSYNEQFF.

This clone appeared a few times. CDR3 region: CASSSQGGTNIQYF. The CDR3 DNA follows: TGTGCCAGCAGTAGCCAAGGGGGAACTAACATTCAGTACTTC. V and J are TRBV6-4 and TRBJ2-4; TRBD1 might be the D (6 bases). The germline CDR1 and CDR2 sequences are MRHNA and SNTAGT. The CDR3 runs 14 residues. V was cut by 5 bases and J by 7 bases, with 15 bases left in between.

This chain links TRBV19 with TRBJ1-5; weak D call: TRBD1 (5 bases). The CDR3 spans 15 residues. CDR1 is LNHDA and CDR2 is SQIVND in the germline V gene (reference sequence). V shed 6 bases and J shed 1 base, with 13 bases lying between them. CDR3 coding DNA: TGTGCCAGTAGGGGGGGGGTCTTCAGCAATCAGCCCCAGCATTTT. This codes for CASRGGVFSNQPQHF. Variable domain in full (rest from reference TRBV19 and TRBJ1-5): DGGITQSPKYLFRKEGQNVTLSCEQNLNHDAMYWYRQDPGQGLRLIYYSQIVNDFQKGDIAEGYSVSREKKESFPLTVTSAQKNPTAFYLCASRGGVFSNQPQHFGDGTRLSIL.

This clone was seen a handful of times. This sequence joins TRBV7-6 and TRBJ2-5; 9 nucleotides line up with TRBD1. This CDR3 contains 14 residues. Trimming cost V 4 bases and J 4 bases; bases outside gene matches: 4. Germline values: CDR1 SGHVS, CDR2 FNYEAQ. CDR3: CASSSGQGTETQYF. The CDR3 DNA follows: TGTGCCAGCAGCTCGGGACAGGGCACAGAGACCCAGTACTTC.

V and J are TRBV6-5 and TRBJ2-1; D gene uncertain. CDR3 length equals 12 residues. CDR1 and CDR2 from the germline V gene are MNHEY and SVGAGI. Trimming took 6 bases from V and 5 from J, leaving 8 bases between them. This CDR3 is CASRRQDNEQFF. Written as DNA, the CDR3 is TGTGCCAGCAGGCGTCAGGACAATGAGCAGTTCTTC.

The chain is built from TRBV19 and TRBJ1-1, with 9 bases that match TRBD1. V lost 4 bases, J lost 6 bases, and 9 bases stayed unmatched. Germline CDR1 LNHDA, CDR2 SQIVND (reference sequence). The CDR3 spans 15 residues. As DNA, the CDR3 is TGTGCCAGTAGTACCAAGGACAGGGGCGGCGCTGAAGCTTTCTTT. Its protein is CASSTKDRGGAEAFF.

The rearrangement uses TRBV2 and TRBJ2-7; 7 positions match TRBD1. The CDR3 totals 12 residues. V dropped 6 bases and J dropped 3; count of bases not matched to a gene: 2. Per the germline V gene, CDR1 is SNHLY and CDR2 is FYNNEI. The CDR3 DNA is TGTGCCAGCAGCGGGACAGTCTACGAGCAGTACTTC. It yields the protein CASSGTVYEQYF.

This clone was seen only a few times. The rearrangement uses TRBV20-1 and TRBJ1-2, with D uncertain. The V end lost 2 bases, the J end lost 6 bases, and 7 bases lay between the germline ends. CDR3 length: 11 amino acids. The germline V gene encodes CDR1 DFQATT and CDR2 SNEGSKA (reference sequence). The DNA for the CDR3 is TGCAGTGCTAGAAACGCGGATGGCTACACCTTC. Translating gives CSARNADGYTF.

The chain recombines TRBV5-1 with TRBJ2-5; 9 bases fit TRBD1. Germline V gene data show CDR1 as SGHRS and CDR2 as YFSETQ. CDR3 length equals 15 residues. Trimming at V came to 4 bases and at J to 5 bases, leaving 9 bases not matched to a gene. CDR3 in DNA: TGCGCCAGCAGCCCCGGGACAGGGCCGAGGGAGACCCAGTACTTC. It specifies CASSPGTGPRETQYF.